Presented here are 9 T cell receptor beta chains from one specimen sequenced in a study of blood T cell repertoires in COVID-19. Measured with immunoSEQ multiplex PCR; TCRdb has only the in-frame clones, and not every one. Of fewer than 200,000 clones in the sample, roughly 90% are singletons; the top ten hold around 5%. Sample: peripheral blood. The receptors come from a man younger than 35 with COVID-19, enrolled during active disease.

The chain is built from TRBV4-2 and TRBJ2-7; 11 positions match TRBD1. Germline V CDR1 and CDR2: LGHNA, YNFKEQ. The CDR3 spans 16 residues. The junction had 2 bases not matched to a gene; V was cut back by 1 base and J by 0 bases. As DNA, the CDR3 is TGTGCCAGCAGCCAAGGGGGACAGGGGGACTCCTACGAGCAGTACTTC. This translates into CASSQGGQGDSYEQYF.

This chain's CDR3 is CASSTPTGTSRYYEQYF. CDR3 bases: TGTGCCAGCAGCACCCCTACTGGGACTAGCAGGTACTACGAGCAGTACTTC. The chain combines TRBV11-2 with TRBJ2-7; 9 nucleotides align to TRBD2. Germline V gives CDR1 SGHAT, CDR2 FQNNGV. V dropped 5 bases and J dropped 3; count of bases not matched to a gene: 14. The CDR3 contains 17 residues.

The V gene is TRBV4-3, the J gene TRBJ1-3; D perhaps matches TRBD1 (6 bases). The V end was cut by 4 bases, the J end by 2 bases, with 9 bases between. The CDR3 runs to 14 residues. Germline CDR1 is LGHNA and CDR2 is YSLEER. In nucleotides, the CDR3 is TGCGCCAGCAGCCGAACAGGGACTGGAAACACCATATATTTT. It codes for CASSRTGTGNTIYF.

This clone was seen once. The chain is built from TRBV19 and TRBJ2-1; D gene unclear. The V end was cut by 3 bases, the J end by 3 bases, with 6 bases between. This CDR3 is built from 13 residues. Germline assignment: CDR1 LNHDA and CDR2 SQIVND (reference sequence). The CDR3: CASSMTHYNEQFF. The CDR3 DNA is TGTGCCAGTAGTATGACACACTACAATGAGCAGTTCTTC.

The V gene is TRBV28, the J gene TRBJ2-3; 8 bases agree with TRBD1. The CDR3 sequence is 16 residues long. Germline assignment: CDR1 MDHEN and CDR2 SYDVKM. V lost 5 bases to trimming and J lost 3 bases; unmatched junction nucleotides: 10. DNA of the CDR3: TGTGCCAGCAGTCCCGCAGGGGGCCCGGAGACAGATACGCAGTATTTT. This translates into CASSPAGGPETDTQYF.

The V call is TRBV6-1, the J call TRBJ2-7, with 9 bases lining up with TRBD1. The J segment lost 7 bases and the V segment lost 4 bases, leaving 14 bases of the junction unmatched. There are 16 residues in the CDR3. Germline-derived CDR1 and CDR2 are MNHNS and SASEGT. CDR3 region: CASSVHEGDRDWEQYF. CDR3 DNA sequence: TGTGCCAGCAGTGTTCACGAGGGGGACAGGGATTGGGAGCAGTACTTC.

The V gene is TRBV2, the J gene TRBJ2-7; the match to TRBD1 covers 7 bases. The CDR3 extends over 14 amino acids. After removal of 8 bases from V and 2 bases from J, the junction contained 9 bases not matched to a gene. CDR1 and CDR2 (germline): SNHLY, FYNNEI. CDR3 coding DNA: TGTGCCAGCCTCCGACAGGGTAGCACCTACGAGCAGTACTTC. Protein product: CASLRQGSTYEQYF.

V and J are TRBV19 and TRBJ2-7; D not certain. From germline, CDR1 is LNHDA and CDR2 SQIVND (reference sequence). V lost 3 bases and J 1 base, leaving 7 bases between the germline ends. The CDR3 spans 13 residues. CDR3 protein: CASSIGPSYEQYF. The CDR3 DNA reads TGTGCCAGTAGTATTGGGCCTTCCTACGAGCAGTACTTC.

The V and J genes are TRBV28 and TRBJ2-1; D might be TRBD2 (5 bases). The CDR3 has 13 amino acids. CDR1 is MDHEN and CDR2 is SYDVKM in the germline V gene. V was cut by 3 bases and J by 8 bases, with 11 bases left in between. The CDR3 DNA follows: TGTGCCAGCAGTTTGATAGGGAGCGATGAGCAGTTCTTC. Translated, it gives CASSLIGSDEQFF.